What follows are 9 T cell receptor beta chains derived from one specimen sequenced in a study of T cell clonotyping in hematopoietic cell transplantation. Here immunoSEQ multiplex PCR was the method, and the copy in TCRdb shows in-frame clones only, minus some. The sample consists of 17,000 or so clones, roughly 70% of them appearing once. The source material was peripheral blood mononuclear cells. The receptors stem from a woman in her sixties or seventies in good health. Some clones in this sample may be carry-over from other donors' samples.

The chain couples TRBV6-5 to TRBJ1-5, with TRBD1 identical over 8 bases. The CDR3 is 15 residues long. The V gene's germline CDR1 is MNHEY and CDR2 SVGAGI. V shed 2 bases, J shed 7 bases, and the junction held 7 bases outside the gene matches. The CDR3 sequence: CASSYPVAGGQPQHF. CDR3 DNA sequence: TGTGCCAGCAGTTACCCTGTGGCAGGGGGCCAGCCCCAGCATTTT.

The rearrangement links TRBV7-3 to TRBJ2-7; D is undetermined. Germline assignment: CDR1 SGHTA and CDR2 FQGTGA. The CDR3 spans 12 residues. V lost 3 bases and J lost 3, with 6 bases in between. In DNA, the CDR3 is TGTGCCAGCAGCTTTCCTGGCTACGAGCAGTACTTC. This translates into CASSFPGYEQYF.

V usage is TRBV14 and J usage is TRBJ1-1, with D hard to call. V shed 1 base and J shed 11 bases, with 14 bases lying between them. The length of the CDR3 is 13 residues. Germline lookup yields CDR1 SGHDN and CDR2 FVKESK. CDR3 in amino acids: CASSQVSSGGAFF. CDR3 sequence (DNA): TGTGCCAGCAGCCAAGTGAGTTCAGGAGGCGCTTTCTTT.

V and J are TRBV25-1 and TRBJ1-2; D is unresolved. V was cut by 4 bases and J by 4 bases, with 7 bases left in between. Germline loops: CDR1 MGHDK, CDR2 SYGVNS. CDR3 length: 12 residues. CDR3 DNA sequence: TGTGCCAGCAGTGGCGGATCCTATGGCTACACCTTC. Its translation: CASSGGSYGYTF.

This clone was seen a single time. The V call is TRBV28, the J call TRBJ1-2; 8 nucleotides match TRBD1. The CDR3 consists of 15 residues. V trimming: 6 bases; J trimming: 3 bases; junction bases outside the gene matches: 9. Germline lookup yields CDR1 MDHEN and CDR2 SYDVKM. The CDR3 sequence is CASRLEQGADYGYTF. The CDR3 nucleotides are TGTGCCAGCAGGCTCGAGCAGGGGGCAGACTATGGCTACACCTTC.

This sequence joins TRBV11-2 and TRBJ2-7; D uncertain. From germline, CDR1 is SGHAT and CDR2 FQNNGV. Trimming took off 1 base at V and 5 bases at J, with 6 bases between the two ends. The CDR3 covers 12 residues. CDR3 nucleotide sequence: TGTGCCAGCAGCTTAGCTAGGAACGAGCAGTACTTC. Its protein product is CASSLARNEQYF.

This chain joins TRBV5-6 and TRBJ1-3; possibly TRBD1 for D (6 bases). The germline CDR1 and CDR2 sequences are SGHDT and YYEEEE. The CDR3 totals 12 residues. V lost 4 bases, J lost 13 bases, and 15 bases lay in between. The CDR3 sequence is CASSRIGQLIYF. CDR3 coding DNA: TGTGCCAGCAGCCGAATAGGACAGTTAATATATTTT.

The genes are TRBV5-1 and TRBJ2-7, with TRBD2 matching over 8 bases. Germline values: CDR1 SGHRS, CDR2 YFSETQ. Trimming cost V 1 base and J 4 bases; bases outside gene matches: 7. This CDR3 region has 15 residues. The CDR3, as DNA: TGCGCCAGCAGCTTGACGGCGGGAGGTGGGTACGAGCAGTACTTC. Its protein is CASSLTAGGGYEQYF.

The CDR3 nucleotides are TGTGCCAGCAGCTTCAGGGGGTCCCCCCAAGAGACCCAGTACTTC. Residues: CASSFRGSPQETQYF. J is TRBJ2-5 and V is TRBV7-8, with TRBD1 matching over 7 bases. The CDR3 has 15 residues. CDR1 is SGHVS, CDR2 FQNEAQ, per germline. V was clipped by 3 bases and J by 1 base; unmatched bases: 5.